Included here is one TCR beta chain sequence, with context. The antigen this receptor binds is unknown. Base quality data are lacking; no much larger clone is found one base away. These data belong to a study of cytomegalovirus exposure and HLA in healthy donors (dated by TCRdb to between 2016 and 2019). With regard to the full study: According to an earlier analysis of several hundred of the donors, 150 million to 200 million T cells yielded roughly 110 million unique TCR beta sequences and about 280 Gb of sequence data. An early release that covered fewer than 800 HLA-typed donors contained approximately 290 gigabases of sequencing data and approximately 85 million unique TCR sequences. The genetic ancestry cluster associated with self-reported Caucasian donors included about four fifths of the roughly 360 genotyped donors. The study aimed to test whether cataloging public T cell receptors could reveal signatures of past pathogen exposure. The study used immunosequencing to profile the T cell repertoires of about 670 subjects and linked those repertoires to cytomegalovirus serostatus. Along with the approximately 700-subject first cohort, a separate validation cohort of around 120 different subjects was used. High-throughput TCR immunosequencing, statistical association of individual TCRs with disease status, and machine learning were combined to predict cytomegalovirus infection status. In a later analysis, previously published TCR beta repertoires from 666 donors were re-analyzed and high-resolution HLA genotyping was added so that TCR occurrence patterns could be studied. Rather than using new phenotypic data, the later analysis identified candidate immune exposures from TCR beta sequences and from how often those sequences occurred across donors. An earlier analysis of about 600 of the donors used high-throughput TCR beta sequencing to judge whether each TCR beta V gene segment behaved as functional or pseudogenic. Donor age, sex, ethnicity and CMV serostatus were compiled together with the repertoire data. A later genetic analysis used genome-wide SNP genotypes for about 60% of the 666 donors, treating that subset as a discovery cohort. Every repertoire in the discovery cohort had been generated on one and the same sequencing platform. HLA typing included class I and class II loci at four-digit resolution. The number of typed donors differed by locus: roughly 629-640 for A, B, C, DRB1 and DQB1; 500 to 550 for DQA1; 606 for DPA1; and some 470 for DPB1. Four or five DR-DQ haplotypes were handled as single units for association and clustering because linkage in the cohort was strong. Across approximately 400 genotyped donors of the cohort, an average of about 240,000 unique TCR beta nucleotide sequences per donor were sequenced, and roughly 17% of those sequences were non-productive.

Library creation used the immunoSEQ multiplex PCR assay. A mixture of 60 forward primers for TCR Vbeta segments and 13 reverse primers for TCR Jbeta segments was used in the multiplex PCR. The CDR3 region of rearranged TCR beta genes was amplified from genomic DNA by a multiplex PCR assay. On the Illumina HiSeq System, the amplified TCR beta libraries were sequenced as 87-base-pair reads. Concerning the study's data processing: In a later analysis, approximately 74 million unique TCR beta chains were counted across the roughly 610 repertoires, and some 10 million of these chains were shared by at least two donors. A nearest-neighbor algorithm error-corrected the raw reads and collapsed the reads into unique sequences, merging closely related sequences to remove PCR and sequencing errors. Alignment of CDR3 sequences to IMGT reference sequences was used to assign V, D and J gene segments. For a sequence to be retained, a match of at least six nucleotides to both a V gene segment and a J gene segment was required. Rearrangements were classified as productive when the CDR3 lacked stop codons and remained in frame with V and J, and all other rearrangements were classified as non-productive. Following IMGT convention, CDR3 was defined as the stretch from the second conserved V-encoded cysteine to the conserved J-encoded phenylalanine. In an earlier analysis of more than 550 of the donors, sequences lacking an unambiguous match to a single V gene segment were excluded. An earlier analysis of some 610 of the donors called V segments functional above 56.7% productive rearrangements and segregating when the between-donor standard deviation exceeded 5%. A statistical classification framework was built for diagnosing cytomegalovirus status from the catalog of TCR beta chain sequences. V and J gene assignment, in a later analysis, came from comparing TCR nucleotide sequences with IMGT/GENE-DB human TR gene sequences. In a later analysis, CDR3 sequences and most-parsimonious VDJ recombination scenarios were assigned using the TCRdist pipeline. In a later analysis, every TCR beta chain was defined by the combination of its CDR3 amino acid sequence and its V-gene family, and reads without a unique V-gene family were dropped. In a later analysis, fewer than 650 highly shared, low-generation-probability nucleotide sequences were removed to address suspected cross-contamination and a sequencing artifact. A later analysis calculated a clonal expansion index for each public chain from normalized within-repertoire ranks of inferred template counts. A later analysis computed generation probabilities with a VDJ recombination model fitted to out-of-frame rearrangements, and checked the results against IGoR. In a later analysis, TCR-TCR, TCR-HLA and TCR-CMV co-occurrence was scored with hypergeometric tests, and a repertoire-size bias correction was applied to TCR pairs. To estimate false discovery rates, a later analysis permuted the HLA or CMV assignments 20 times. In a later analysis, co-occurring TCRs were grouped using DBSCAN, and TCRdist sequence similarity was added for clustering within HLA-allele-positive subsets. For co-occurrence clustering, repertoires with fewer than 30,000 or more than 120,000 public chains were excluded, along with four or five repertoires with anomalous nucleotide sharing. Here the immuneACCESS table is served through TCRdb, limited to in-frame sequences with V and J called. Missing clones are a known gap in these copies; in checked studies unresolved V genes cover under half, and the rest lacks a known reason. The V and J calls and clone size come from that table; D and trimming were worked out from the DNA. A total of 200,000 to 250,000 clones appear in this sample, roughly 85% of them only once. The leading ten clones occupy 0.24% of the sample.

The cohort comprised approximately 700 healthy bone marrow donors. All cohort members were sampled while nominally healthy, although unrecorded immune exposures were likely present. The donor was CMV seronegative and belonged to the group of several hundred seronegative cohort members. A peripheral blood sample was provided by each donor, and peripheral blood mononuclear cells were used for TCR beta sequencing. The Qiagen DNeasy Blood Extraction Kit was used to extract genomic DNA from the blood cell samples. CDR1 LNHDA and CDR2 SQIVND are derived from the germline V gene (reference sequence). Taken from cysteine to phenylalanine, the CDR3 has 13 residues. Only the CDR3 DNA is retained, 39 bases long and in frame from the first base. The V end loses 9 bases and the J end loses 5 bases, and a stretch of 16 bases separates them. General conclusions and limits of the study: The cohort was sequenced for TCR beta chains only, and without alpha or paired-chain data the features that could be detected were limited. At a false discovery rate of 0.05, a later analysis linked some 17,000 TCR beta sequences to specific HLA alleles. In a later analysis, several top co-occurrence clusters were reported to appear linked to parvovirus B19, influenza, CMV and Epstein-Barr virus. Roughly uniform sequencing depth across donors was assumed in presence/absence analyses, although this assumption may not hold. Because counts were too low, about 15 rarely observed V segments, including chromosome 9 orphons, were left out of the earlier analysis of 587 of the donors. The study listed 170 or so TCR beta chains as associated with cytomegalovirus. Some IMGT-functional V segments, including TRBV6-2 and TRBV6-3, could not be told apart with the 87-base-pair reads, so those segments were excluded. In an earlier analysis of some 500 of the donors, most TCR beta V segments were observed in productive rearrangements about 90% or about 30% of the time, broadly matching IMGT annotations. In a later analysis, the rate of TCR association differed among HLA loci, with DRB1 alleles having the most associated TCRs and HLA-C alleles having the fewest. According to a later analysis, most CMV-associated TCR beta chains appeared to be HLA-restricted, and the HLA associations seemed to be driven largely by CMV exposure. Assigning TCR associations to individual alleles was difficult when HLA alleles, especially DR and DQ, strongly co-occurred. While some public TCRs were present in many individuals, most TCR sequences turned up only very rarely across donors. In a later genetic analysis, fewer N-insertions in productive TCRs were reported among donors in an Asian-associated ancestry cluster than the roughly 700-donor mean. A later analysis found that HLA-associated TCR beta chains were more clonally expanded and had lower generation probabilities than equally common non-associated chains. It was suggested by the authors that the approach could potentially be generalized to other disease states and immunological phenotypes. Three of the identified cytomegalovirus-associated TCR beta chains were confirmed in vitro to be specific for cytomegalovirus antigens. A group of highly shared sequence variants was considered likely to be a technical artifact of the sequencing pipeline. Because HLA typing was unavailable for some donors at each locus, only the typed subset was used in association tests. Immune exposure information for the cohort was limited to CMV serostatus. Correlated functional status among segregating V segments might reflect linkage disequilibrium, but an unknown experimental factor could not be ruled out. In both the original and validation cohorts, the classifier was reported to diagnose cytomegalovirus status with high specificity and sensitivity. A later genetic analysis associated a missense DCLRE1C variant with V-gene and J-gene trimming of TCR beta chains, and an independent cohort replicated the association. A further reported finding was that TCR beta sequences accurately predicted the HLA-A and HLA-B alleles for most subjects in the first cohort.

This receptor was identified in a girl aged 2 to 10 in good health and CMV-seronegative. Material for sequencing was PBMCs. The chain is assembled from TRBV19 and TRBJ2-5, with TRBD2 as a weak D call on 5 bases. CDR3 protein: CASGSVLGETQYF. In nucleotide form, the sequence is TGTGCCAGCGGTAGCGTACTGGGGGAGACCCAGTACTTC.